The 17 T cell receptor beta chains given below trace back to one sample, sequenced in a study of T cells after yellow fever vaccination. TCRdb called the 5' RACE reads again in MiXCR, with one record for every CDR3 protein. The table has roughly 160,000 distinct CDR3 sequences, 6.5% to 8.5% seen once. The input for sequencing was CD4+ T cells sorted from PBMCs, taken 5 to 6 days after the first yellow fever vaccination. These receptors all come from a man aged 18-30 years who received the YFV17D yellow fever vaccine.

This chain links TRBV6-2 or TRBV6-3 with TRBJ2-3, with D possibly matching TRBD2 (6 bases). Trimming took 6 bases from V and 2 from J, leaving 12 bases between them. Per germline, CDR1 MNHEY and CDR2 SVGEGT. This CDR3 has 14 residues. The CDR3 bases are TGTGCCAGCAGGGCGGGGCGCCTCACAGATACGCAGTATTTT. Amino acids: CASRAGRLTDTQYF.

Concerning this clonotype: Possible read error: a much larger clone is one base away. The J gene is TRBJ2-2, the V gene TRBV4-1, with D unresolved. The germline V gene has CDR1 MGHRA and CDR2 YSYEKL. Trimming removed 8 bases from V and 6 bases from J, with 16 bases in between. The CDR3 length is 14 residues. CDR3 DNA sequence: TGCGCCAGCGGGTCGAGCCTGGTCCCCGGGGAGCTGTTTTTT. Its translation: CASGSSLVPGELFF.

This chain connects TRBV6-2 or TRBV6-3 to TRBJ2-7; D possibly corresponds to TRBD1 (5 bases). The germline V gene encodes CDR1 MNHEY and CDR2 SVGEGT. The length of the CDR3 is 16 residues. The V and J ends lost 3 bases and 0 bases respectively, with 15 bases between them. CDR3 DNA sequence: TGTGCCAGCAGTTATAGTCAGGGTGGATACTCCTACGAGCAGTACGTC. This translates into CASSYSQGGYSYEQYV.

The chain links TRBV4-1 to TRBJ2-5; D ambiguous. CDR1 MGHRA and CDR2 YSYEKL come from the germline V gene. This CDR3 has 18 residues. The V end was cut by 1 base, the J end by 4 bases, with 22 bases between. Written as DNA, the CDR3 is TGCGCCAGCAGCCAAGTCAATTTGGGGTTTCAGAAAGGAGAGACCCAGTACTTC. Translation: CASSQVNLGFQKGETQYF.

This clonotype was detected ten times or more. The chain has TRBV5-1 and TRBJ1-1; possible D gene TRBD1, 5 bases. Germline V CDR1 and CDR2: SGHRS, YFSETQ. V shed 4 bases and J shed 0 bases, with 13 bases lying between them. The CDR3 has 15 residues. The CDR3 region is CASSPGWGMNTEAFF. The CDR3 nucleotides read TGCGCCAGCAGCCCCGGGTGGGGCATGAACACTGAAGCTTTCTTT.

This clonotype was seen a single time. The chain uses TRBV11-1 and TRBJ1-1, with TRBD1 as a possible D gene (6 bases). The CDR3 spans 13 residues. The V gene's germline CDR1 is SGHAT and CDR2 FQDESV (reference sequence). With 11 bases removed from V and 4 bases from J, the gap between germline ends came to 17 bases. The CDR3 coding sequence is TGTGCCTTCTCAGGACAGTCACGCACTGAAGCTTTCTTT. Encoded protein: CAFSGQSRTEAFF.

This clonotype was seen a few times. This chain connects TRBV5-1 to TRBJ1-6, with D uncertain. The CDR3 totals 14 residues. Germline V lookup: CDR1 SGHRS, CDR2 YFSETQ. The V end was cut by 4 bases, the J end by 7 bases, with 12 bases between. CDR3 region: CASSLEGGNSPLHF. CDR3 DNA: TGCGCCAGCAGCCTCGAGGGCGGGAATTCACCCCTCCACTTT.

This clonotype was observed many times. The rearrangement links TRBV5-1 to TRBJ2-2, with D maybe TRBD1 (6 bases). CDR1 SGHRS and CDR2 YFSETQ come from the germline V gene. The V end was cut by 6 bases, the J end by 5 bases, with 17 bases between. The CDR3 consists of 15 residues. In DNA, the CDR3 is TGCGCCAGCACCGTATCGACAGGAAGAACCGGGGAGCTGTTTTTT. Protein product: CASTVSTGRTGELFF.

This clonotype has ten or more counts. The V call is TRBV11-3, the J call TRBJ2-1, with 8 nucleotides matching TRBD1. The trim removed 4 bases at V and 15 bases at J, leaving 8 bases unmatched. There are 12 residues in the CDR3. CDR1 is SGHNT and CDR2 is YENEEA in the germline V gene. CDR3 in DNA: TGTGCCAGCAGCTCGACCGGGACAGGTGTGTTCTTC. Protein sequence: CASSSTGTGVFF.

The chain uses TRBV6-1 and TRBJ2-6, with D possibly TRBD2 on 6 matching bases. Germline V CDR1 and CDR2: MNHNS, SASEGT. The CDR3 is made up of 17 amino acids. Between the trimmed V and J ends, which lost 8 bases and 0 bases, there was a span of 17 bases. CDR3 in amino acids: CASEGRGRGSGANVLTF. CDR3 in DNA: TGTGCCAGCGAGGGGCGGGGAAGGGGCTCTGGGGCCAACGTCCTGACTTTC.

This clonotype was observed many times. CDR3 nucleotides: TGTGCCAGCAGCCCACCACAGGGTACGGAGACCCAGTACTTC. Translated, it gives CASSPPQGTETQYF. The gene calls are TRBV3-1 and TRBJ2-5; D may be TRBD1 (6 bases). The CDR3 runs to 14 residues. CDR1 is LGHDT, CDR2 YNNKEL, per germline (reference sequence). The V end was cut by 4 bases, the J end by 5 bases, with 14 bases between.

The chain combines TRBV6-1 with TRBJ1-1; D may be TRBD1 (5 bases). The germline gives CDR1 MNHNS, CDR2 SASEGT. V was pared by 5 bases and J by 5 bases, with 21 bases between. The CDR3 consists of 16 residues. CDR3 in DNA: TGTGCCAGCAGTCCTCCCCTTCCTTGGGGCAGGACTGAAGCTTTCTTT. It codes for CASSPPLPWGRTEAFF.

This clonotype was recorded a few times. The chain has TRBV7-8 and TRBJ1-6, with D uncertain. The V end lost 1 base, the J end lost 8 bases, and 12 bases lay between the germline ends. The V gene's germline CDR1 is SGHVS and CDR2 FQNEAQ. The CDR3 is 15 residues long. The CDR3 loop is CASSLDEGPYSPLHF. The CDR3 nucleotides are TGTGCCAGCAGCTTAGATGAAGGGCCATATTCACCCCTCCACTTT.

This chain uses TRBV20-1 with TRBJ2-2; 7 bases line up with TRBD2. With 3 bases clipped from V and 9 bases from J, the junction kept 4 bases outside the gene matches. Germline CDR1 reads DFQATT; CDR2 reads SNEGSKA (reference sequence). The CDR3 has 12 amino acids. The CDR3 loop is CSASPSGRELFF. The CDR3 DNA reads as TGCAGTGCTAGTCCTAGCGGCCGGGAGCTGTTTTTT.

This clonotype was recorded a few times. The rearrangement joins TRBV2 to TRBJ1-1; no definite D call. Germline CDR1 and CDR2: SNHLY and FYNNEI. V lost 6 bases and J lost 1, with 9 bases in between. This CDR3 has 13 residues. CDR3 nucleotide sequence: TGTGCCAGCAGAGAAAACAGGAACACTGAAGCTTTCTTT. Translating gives CASRENRNTEAFF.

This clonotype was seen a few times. The CDR3 sequence is CASSSQFGGHSPLHF. CDR3 nucleotides: TGTGCCAGCAGCTCGCAATTTGGAGGGCATTCACCCCTCCACTTT. This chain uses TRBV11-1 with TRBJ1-6; unclear D gene. Germline V gene lookup returns CDR1 SGHAT and CDR2 FQDESV (reference sequence). There are 15 residues in the CDR3. The V gene lost 4 bases and the J gene lost 8 bases, with 15 bases spanning the gap.

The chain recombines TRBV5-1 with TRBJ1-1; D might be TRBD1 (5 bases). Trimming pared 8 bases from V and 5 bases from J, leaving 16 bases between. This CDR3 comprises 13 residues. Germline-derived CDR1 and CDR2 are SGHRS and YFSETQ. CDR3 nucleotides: TGCGCCAGTCAAATCGGGGACGGAACTGAAGCTTTCTTT. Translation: CASQIGDGTEAFF.